The sequence of this T cell receptor beta chain was determined in a study of regulatory T cells in long-lasting Graves disease (dated by TCRdb to the early 2020s). With regard to the full study: Patients with newly diagnosed Graves' disease had been on antithyroid drugs for under 3 months. A total of about 35 samples underwent TCR sequencing, from roughly 13 patients with persistent Graves' disease and roughly 20 patients with newly diagnosed Graves' disease. This study used TCR sequencing and RNA sequencing of peripheral blood to compare persistent Graves' disease patients against newly diagnosed Graves' disease patients. The study took place in China and was registered as a clinical trial.

The library relied on multiplex PCR. TCRdb records Illumina HiSeq 4000 as the sequencer. iRepertoire HTBI primers and Arm-PCR amplification of CDR3 regions were used to construct TCR beta libraries. Before sequencing, the PCR products went through gel purification. In the source study's methods: Gene usage analysis of CDR3 amino acid clonotypes used the 62 TRBV and about 13 TRBJ segments found across samples. COPE and FqMerger were used to merge filtered high-quality paired reads into contigs. BLAST was used to align contigs to the IMGT TRBV, TRBD and TRBJ reference genes, and CDR3 was defined following IMGT. Clonotypes above 0.1% frequency were classified as highly expanded clones. Shannon entropy served as the measure of repertoire diversity, while the Gini coefficient captured V-J evenness. Public clonotypes were defined as clonotypes shared by more than one individual. TCRdb redid the processing of the public reads, applying fastp at Q25 and MiXCR, and retained in-frame beta chains. Rows with one shared CDR3 protein collapse into an entry with the most common genes and DNA. V and J calls and clone size were set by TCRdb, not the authors. The sample records 550,000 to 650,000 distinct CDR3 sequences, about 15% of which are singletons. 12% of the sample rests with the top ten.

The paper as a whole reports these results and caveats: Persistent Graves' disease patients showed lower TCR Shannon entropy and fewer highly expanded clones than newly diagnosed patients, suggesting clonal expansion. The small sample size was acknowledged by the authors as a limitation that may reduce accuracy. The study examined only peripheral blood because the primary lesion, thyroid tissue, could not be accessed. Sequencing and analysis were restricted to the TCR beta chain. Persistent patients shared more public clonotypes among themselves (around 3,000) than newly diagnosed patients did (over 950).

This clonotype was counted ten times or more. What this receptor recognizes is not known. One base away there is no much larger clone; base qualities are not given. What the time point label conveys for this sample: newly diagnosed GD, antithyroid drugs for less than 3 months. RNA was extracted from PBMCs in TRIzol for both TCR sequencing and RNA sequencing. The diagnosis of Graves' disease followed American Thyroid Association guidelines. Patients were recruited from an endocrinology department in Xi'an, China. Each patient gave 7.5 to 10 milliliters of peripheral blood, collected in an EDTA anticoagulant tube. Ficoll Paque Plus density gradient separation was used to isolate PBMCs, and no further T cell sorting was performed. RNA quality was checked with an Agilent 2100 Bioanalyzer and agarose gel, and concentration with a NanoDrop 2000. These data are also associated with another study on T cells in Graves' hyperthyroidism and ophthalmopathy. As the second publication notes: Stable Graves' hyperthyroidism was defined as no progression to ophthalmopathy during 18 months of follow-up. Hyperthyroidism patients were aged 18 to 65 years and newly diagnosed, with disease duration of less than 2 months. Exclusion was applied to patients with uncontrolled infections, other autoimmune diseases, pregnancy or lactation. Diagnoses were established on the basis of clinical symptoms, serum thyroxine and TRAb, thyroid ultrasound, and orbital computed tomography. For the first round of RT-PCR on the TCR CDR3, the HTBI primer set was used together with the Qiagen OneStep RT-PCR kit. Blood samples also contained most of the expanded thyroid clonotypes (frequency above 0.001), which suggests that blood repertoires may reflect thyroid immune responses. A model built on a 13 V-J signature distinguished ophthalmopathy from stable hyperthyroidism, reaching 85% to 90% sensitivity and 81.08% specificity in cross-validation and 80%/75% in testing. In validation, progression to ophthalmopathy was predicted by the model with 55% to 71% sensitivity and roughly 72% specificity, a median of roughly 6 months before onset. A discovery cohort of about a hundred patients, roughly 45 with Graves' ophthalmopathy and 55 to 65 with stable Graves' hyperthyroidism, was used to find distinguishing TCR V-J signatures. Whether ophthalmopathy could be predicted prospectively was tested in an independent validation cohort made up of 18 to 20 hyperthyroidism patients plus 17 patients who later progressed to ophthalmopathy. The approximately 100 discovery patients were randomly split 7:3 into training and test sets. In more than five Graves' hyperthyroidism patients, the study also compared T-cell repertoires from thyroid tissue with T-cell repertoires from blood. Following sampling, methimazole starting at 30 mg daily was given to hyperthyroidism patients, and high-dose intravenous methylprednisolone was given to ophthalmopathy patients. The libraries were constructed in a second round of multiplex PCR and then size-selected and purified. Paired-end sequencing of the libraries was performed with 100 bp reads on an Illumina HiSeq2000. Raw data were processed with SOAPnuke, discarding reads with adapters, uncalled bases, mean Phred below 15, or no exact constant-primer or identifier match. High-quality paired reads were merged with COPE v1.2.5, and unique nucleotide sequences were defined as clonotypes. MiTCR v1.1 was used to align the clonotypes against IMGT TRBV, TRBD and TRBJ reference segments. Analysis was restricted to V-J combinations with a frequency above 0.0001, which covered roughly 99% of repertoires. The TCS score was defined as the ratio of F50 (clonal expansion) to E x V (chaos), calculated using BLOSUM62-based TCRdist between CDR3 peptides within each V-J. Welch's t-statistics and random forest reduced 500 to 650 V-J features to 13, which were used in a naive Bayes classifier (R e1071). No statistical method was used to set the sample size in advance, and investigators knew the group allocation. The paper describes TCR Vbeta CDR3 sequencing of 120 to 150 peripheral blood samples, made up of about 41 ophthalmopathy patients, 70 to 80 hyperthyroidism patients and 17 progressor patients.

The receptor was derived from a man aged 18 to 29 with Graves disease. Donor details come from another sample of the same person, matched by shared clones. The specimen was peripheral blood mononuclear cells (PBMCs), collected at new diagnosis, from a patient treated with antithyroid drugs.

The CDR3 sequence is CASSLYEASGNTIYF. The DNA is TGTGCCAGCAGCTTATACGAGGCCTCTGGAAACACCATATATTTT. The chain links TRBV7-8 with TRBJ1-3, with the D gene not clear enough to name. The CDR3 goes from the cysteine to the phenylalanine over 15 residues. Only the CDR3 region is kept as DNA, spanning 45 bases read in frame from base 1. CDR1 and CDR2, per the germline V gene, are SGHVS and FQNEAQ. V lost 2 bases and J lost 0 bases; the stretch between them is 8 bases long.